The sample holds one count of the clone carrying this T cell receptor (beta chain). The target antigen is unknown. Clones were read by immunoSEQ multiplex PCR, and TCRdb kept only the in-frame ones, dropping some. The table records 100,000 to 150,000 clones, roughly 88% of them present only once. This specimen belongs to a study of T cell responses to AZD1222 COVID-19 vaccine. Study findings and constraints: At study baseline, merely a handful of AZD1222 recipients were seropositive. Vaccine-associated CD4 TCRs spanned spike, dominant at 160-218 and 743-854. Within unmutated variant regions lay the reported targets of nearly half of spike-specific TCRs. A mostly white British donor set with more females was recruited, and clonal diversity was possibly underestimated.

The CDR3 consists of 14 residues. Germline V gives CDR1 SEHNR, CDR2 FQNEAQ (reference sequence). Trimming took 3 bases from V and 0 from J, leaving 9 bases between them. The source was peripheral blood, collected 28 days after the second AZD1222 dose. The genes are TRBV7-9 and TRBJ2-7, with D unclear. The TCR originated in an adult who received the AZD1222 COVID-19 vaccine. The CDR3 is CASSFLVSSYEQYF. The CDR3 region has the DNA TGTGCCAGCAGCTTTCTTGTGAGCTCCTACGAGCAGTACTTC.